These T cell receptor beta chains were read from a single sample in a study of tumor-infiltrating lymphocytes in localized non-small cell lung cancer. Measured with immunoSEQ multiplex PCR; TCRdb has only the in-frame clones, and not every one. The table includes around 14,000 clones, roughly 75% detected once. The specimen was uninvolved lung tissue not adjacent to the tumor. All receptors come from a human donor with non-small cell lung cancer. The CDR3 runs from the conserved cysteine through the conserved F or W. D genes are given only for firm matches. Where a row states a size, it is once, few, many or the class of an expanded clone; other rows omit it.

>-|TRBD1|TRBJ2-4|15|TRBV28
TGTGCCAGCCACGTGGGACAGGGGTCTGGAAACATTCAGTACTTC
CASHVGQGSGNIQYF
>-|-|TRBJ1-2|16|TRBV15
TGTGCCACCAGCAGAGCTTCGGGGGGCGGAAACTATGGCTACACCTTC
CATSRASGGGNYGYTF
>few|-|TRBJ1-1|16|TRBV7-2
TGTGCCAGCAGCCCGCGGGGTGCAGGGTGGAACACTGAAGCTTTCTTT
CASSPRGAGWNTEAFF
>-|TRBD2|TRBJ2-1|16|TRBV29-1
TGCAGCGTTGAAGACAATAGCGGGAGAAGTTGGGATGAGCAGTTCTTC
CSVEDNSGRSWDEQFF
>few|-|TRBJ2-7|12|TRBV2
TGTGCCAGCAATCCGGAACACTACGAGCAGTACTTC
CASNPEHYEQYF
>-|-|TRBJ2-1|16|TRBV19
TGTGCCAGTAGAGAAAACAGGGACACCTCCTACAATGAGCAGTTCTTC
CASRENRDTSYNEQFF
>-|-|TRBJ1-1|15|TRBV7-3
TGTGCCAGCAGCTTACGCTTAGTGGCGAACACTGAAGCTTTCTTT
CASSLRLVANTEAFF
>-|-|TRBJ2-1|15|TRBV6-6
TGTGCCAGCAGTTACTCAGGAATGGGTAACAATGAGCAGTTCTTC
CASSYSGMGNNEQFF
>-|-|TRBJ2-1|15|TRBV6-5
TGTGCCAGCAGTCCAAGCGGTGGGGTTTACAATGAGCAGTTCTTC
CASSPSGGVYNEQFF
>-|TRBD1|TRBJ1-5|17|TRBV4-1
TGCGCCAGCAGCCAAGAGGGGACAGGGGGCTCCAATCAGCCCCAGCATTTT
CASSQEGTGGSNQPQHF
>-|-|TRBJ2-1|16|TRBV7-8
TGTGCCAGCAGCCCGGAGGGGGGCACGGCCTACAATGAGCAGTTCTTC
CASSPEGGTAYNEQFF
>few|-|TRBJ2-7|13|TRBV18
TGTGCCAGCTCACCACCCGGGAGCTACGAGCAGTACTTC
CASSPPGSYEQYF